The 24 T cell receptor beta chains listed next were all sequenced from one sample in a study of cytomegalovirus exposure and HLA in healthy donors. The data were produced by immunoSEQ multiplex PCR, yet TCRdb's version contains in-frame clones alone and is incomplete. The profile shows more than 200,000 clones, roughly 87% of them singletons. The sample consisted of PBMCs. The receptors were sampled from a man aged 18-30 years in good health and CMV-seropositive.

The CDR3 sequence is CTSSQGGLAGTDTQYF. In nucleotides, the CDR3 is TGCACCAGCAGCCAAGGGGGACTAGCGGGCACAGATACGCAGTATTTT. J is TRBJ2-3 and V is TRBV1; TRBD2, as called in the table, went unchecked against the DNA. TRBV1 is described as a pseudogene. The CDR3 totals 16 residues.

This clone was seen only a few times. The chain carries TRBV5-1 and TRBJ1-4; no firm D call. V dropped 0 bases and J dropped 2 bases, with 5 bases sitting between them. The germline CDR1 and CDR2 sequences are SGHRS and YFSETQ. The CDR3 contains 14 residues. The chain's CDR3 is CASSLGRTNEKLFF. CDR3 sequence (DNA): TGCGCCAGCAGCTTGGGGAGGACTAATGAAAAACTGTTTTTT.

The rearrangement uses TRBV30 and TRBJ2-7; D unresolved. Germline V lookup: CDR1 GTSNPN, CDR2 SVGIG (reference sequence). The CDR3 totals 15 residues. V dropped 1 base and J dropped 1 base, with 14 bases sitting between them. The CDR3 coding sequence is TGTGCCTGGAGTGGATCACGAGTCAGTTCCTACGAGCAGTACTTC. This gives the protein CAWSGSRVSSYEQYF.

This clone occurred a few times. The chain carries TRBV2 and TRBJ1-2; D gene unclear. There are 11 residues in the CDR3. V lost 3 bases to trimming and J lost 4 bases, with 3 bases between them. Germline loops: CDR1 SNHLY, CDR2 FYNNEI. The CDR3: CASSDIYGYTF. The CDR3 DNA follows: TGTGCCAGCAGTGATATCTATGGCTACACCTTC. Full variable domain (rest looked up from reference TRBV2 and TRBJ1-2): EPEVTQTPSHQVTQMGQEVILRCVPISNHLYFYWYRQILGQKVEFLVSFYNNEISEKSEIFDDQFSVERPDGSNFTLKIRSTKLEDSAMYFCASSDIYGYTFGSGTRLTVV.

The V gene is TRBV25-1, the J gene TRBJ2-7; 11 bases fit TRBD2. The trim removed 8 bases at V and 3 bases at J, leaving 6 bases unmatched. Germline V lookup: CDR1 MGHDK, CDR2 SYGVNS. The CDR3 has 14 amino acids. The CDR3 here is CASLGGTSGYEQYF. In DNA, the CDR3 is TGTGCCAGCTTGGGTGGGACTAGCGGCTACGAGCAGTACTTC.

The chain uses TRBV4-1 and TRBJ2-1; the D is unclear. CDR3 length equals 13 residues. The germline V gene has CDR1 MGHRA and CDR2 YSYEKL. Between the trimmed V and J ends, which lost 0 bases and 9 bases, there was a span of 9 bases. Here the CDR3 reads CASSQDNFGEQFF. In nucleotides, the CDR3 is TGCGCCAGCAGCCAAGACAATTTCGGTGAGCAGTTCTTC.

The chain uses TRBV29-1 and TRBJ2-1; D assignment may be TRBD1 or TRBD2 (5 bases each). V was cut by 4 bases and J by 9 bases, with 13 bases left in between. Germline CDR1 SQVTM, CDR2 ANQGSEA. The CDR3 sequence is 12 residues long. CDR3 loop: CSVVGERGEQFF. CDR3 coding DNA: TGCAGCGTTGTGGGGGAAAGAGGTGAGCAGTTCTTC.

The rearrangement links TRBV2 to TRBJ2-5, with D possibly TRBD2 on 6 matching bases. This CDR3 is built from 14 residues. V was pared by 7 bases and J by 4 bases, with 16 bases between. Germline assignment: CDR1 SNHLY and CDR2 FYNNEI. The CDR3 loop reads CASMKDGGRETQYF. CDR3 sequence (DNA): TGTGCCAGCATGAAGGACGGGGGAAGAGAGACCCAGTACTTC.

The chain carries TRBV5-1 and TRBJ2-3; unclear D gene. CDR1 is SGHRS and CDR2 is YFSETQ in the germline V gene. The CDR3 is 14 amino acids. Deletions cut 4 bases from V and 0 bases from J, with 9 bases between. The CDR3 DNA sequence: TGCGCCAGCAGCCCGACAATAAGCACAGATACGCAGTATTTT. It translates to CASSPTISTDTQYF.

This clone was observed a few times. DNA for the CDR3: TGTGCCAGCAGTGCCACAGTTTGGGAGACCCAGTACTTC. Amino acids: CASSATVWETQYF. The chain joins TRBV7-8 to TRBJ2-5, with unresolved D. In germline, CDR1 is SGHVS, CDR2 FQNEAQ. V was shortened by 6 bases and J by 5 bases, with 13 bases between the two germline ends. The CDR3 is made up of 13 amino acids.

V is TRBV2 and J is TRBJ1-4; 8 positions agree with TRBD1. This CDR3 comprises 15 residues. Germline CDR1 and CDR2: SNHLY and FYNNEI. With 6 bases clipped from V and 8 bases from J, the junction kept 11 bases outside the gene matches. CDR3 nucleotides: TGTGCCAGCAGCCCTGGACAGGGCGGGGAAGAAAAACTGTTTTTT. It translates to CASSPGQGGEEKLFF.

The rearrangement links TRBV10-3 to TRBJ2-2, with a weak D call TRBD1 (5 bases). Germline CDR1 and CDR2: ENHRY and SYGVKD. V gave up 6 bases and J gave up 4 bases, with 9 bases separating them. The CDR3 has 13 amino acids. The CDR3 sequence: CAIRDSPTGELFF. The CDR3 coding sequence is TGTGCCATCAGAGACAGCCCCACCGGGGAGCTGTTTTTT.

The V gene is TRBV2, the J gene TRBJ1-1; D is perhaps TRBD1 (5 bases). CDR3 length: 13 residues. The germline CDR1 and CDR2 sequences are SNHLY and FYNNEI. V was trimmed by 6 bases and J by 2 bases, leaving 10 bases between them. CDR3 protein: CASRRDRNTEAFF. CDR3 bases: TGTGCCAGCAGGCGAGACAGAAACACTGAAGCTTTCTTT.

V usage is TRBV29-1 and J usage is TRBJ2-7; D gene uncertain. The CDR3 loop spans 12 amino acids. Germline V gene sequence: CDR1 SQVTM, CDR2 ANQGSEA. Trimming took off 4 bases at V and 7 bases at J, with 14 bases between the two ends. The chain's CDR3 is CSVGQLPREQYF. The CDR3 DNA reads TGCAGCGTTGGACAACTCCCTAGGGAGCAGTACTTC.

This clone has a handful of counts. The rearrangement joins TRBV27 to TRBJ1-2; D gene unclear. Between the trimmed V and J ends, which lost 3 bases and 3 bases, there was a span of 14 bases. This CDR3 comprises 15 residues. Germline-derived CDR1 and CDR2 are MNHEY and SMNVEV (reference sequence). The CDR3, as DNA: TGTGCCAGCAGTTTGGACCCGAGAACTCACTATGGCTACACCTTC. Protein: CASSLDPRTHYGYTF.

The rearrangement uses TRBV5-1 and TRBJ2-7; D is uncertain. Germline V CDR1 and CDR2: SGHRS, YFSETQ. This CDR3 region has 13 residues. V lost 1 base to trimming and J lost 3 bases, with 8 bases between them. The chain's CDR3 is CASSLLEYYEQYF. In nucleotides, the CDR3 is TGCGCCAGCAGCTTGCTCGAGTACTACGAGCAGTACTTC.

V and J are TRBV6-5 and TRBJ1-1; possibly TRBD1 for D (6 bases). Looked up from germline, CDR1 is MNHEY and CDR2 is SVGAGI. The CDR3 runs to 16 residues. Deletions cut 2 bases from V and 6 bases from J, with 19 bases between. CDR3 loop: CASSYSPPGASAEAFF. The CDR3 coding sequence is TGTGCCAGCAGTTACAGTCCCCCGGGGGCGAGCGCTGAAGCTTTCTTT.

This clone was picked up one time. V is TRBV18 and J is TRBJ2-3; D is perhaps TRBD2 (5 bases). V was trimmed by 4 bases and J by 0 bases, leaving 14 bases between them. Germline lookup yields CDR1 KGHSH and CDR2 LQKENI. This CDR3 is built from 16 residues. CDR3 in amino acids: CASSRGSGHSTDTQYF. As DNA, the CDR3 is TGTGCCAGCTCACGAGGAAGCGGTCACAGCACAGATACGCAGTATTTT.

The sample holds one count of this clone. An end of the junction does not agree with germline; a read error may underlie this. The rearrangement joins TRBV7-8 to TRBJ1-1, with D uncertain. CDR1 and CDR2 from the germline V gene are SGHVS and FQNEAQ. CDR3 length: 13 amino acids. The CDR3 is CASTLDRDTEAFF. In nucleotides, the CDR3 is TGTGCCAGCACCTTAGATAGGGACACTGAAGCTTTCTTT.

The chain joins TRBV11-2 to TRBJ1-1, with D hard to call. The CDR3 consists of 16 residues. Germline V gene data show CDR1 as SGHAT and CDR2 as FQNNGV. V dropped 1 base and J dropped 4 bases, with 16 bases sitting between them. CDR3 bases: TGTGCCAGCAGCTTAGTATTCGGGAGAGGGATCACTGAAGCTTTCTTT. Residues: CASSLVFGRGITEAFF.

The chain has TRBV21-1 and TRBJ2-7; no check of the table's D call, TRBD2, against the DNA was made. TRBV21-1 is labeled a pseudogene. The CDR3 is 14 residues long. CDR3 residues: CASTRAGAYYEQYF. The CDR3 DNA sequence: TGTGCCAGCACCCGAGCGGGAGCTTACTACGAGCAGTACTTC.

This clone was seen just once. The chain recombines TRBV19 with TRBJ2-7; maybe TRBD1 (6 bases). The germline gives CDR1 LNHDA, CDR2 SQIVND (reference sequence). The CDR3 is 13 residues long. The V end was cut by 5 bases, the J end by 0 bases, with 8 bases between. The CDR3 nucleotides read TGTGCCAGTAGTGACAGGATCTCCTACGAGCAGTACTTC. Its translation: CASSDRISYEQYF.

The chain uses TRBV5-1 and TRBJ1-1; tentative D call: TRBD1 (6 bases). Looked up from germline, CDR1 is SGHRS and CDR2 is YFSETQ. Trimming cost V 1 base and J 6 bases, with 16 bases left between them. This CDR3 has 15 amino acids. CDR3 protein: CASSLLAGAGAEAFF. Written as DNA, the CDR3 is TGCGCCAGCAGCTTGTTAGCGGGGGCGGGCGCTGAAGCTTTCTTT.

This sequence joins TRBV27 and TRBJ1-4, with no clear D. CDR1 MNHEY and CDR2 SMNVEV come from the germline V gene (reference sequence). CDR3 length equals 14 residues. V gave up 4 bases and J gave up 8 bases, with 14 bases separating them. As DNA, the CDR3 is TGTGCCAGCAGTTCCCCCAGGCGAAAAGAAAAACTGTTTTTT. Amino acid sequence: CASSSPRRKEKLFF. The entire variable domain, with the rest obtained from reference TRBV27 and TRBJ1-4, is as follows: EAQVTQNPRYLITVTGKKLTVTCSQNMNHEYMSWYRQDPGLGLRQIYYSMNVEVTDKGDVPEGYKVSRKEKRNFPLILESPSPNQTSLYFCASSSPRRKEKLFFGSGTQLSVL.